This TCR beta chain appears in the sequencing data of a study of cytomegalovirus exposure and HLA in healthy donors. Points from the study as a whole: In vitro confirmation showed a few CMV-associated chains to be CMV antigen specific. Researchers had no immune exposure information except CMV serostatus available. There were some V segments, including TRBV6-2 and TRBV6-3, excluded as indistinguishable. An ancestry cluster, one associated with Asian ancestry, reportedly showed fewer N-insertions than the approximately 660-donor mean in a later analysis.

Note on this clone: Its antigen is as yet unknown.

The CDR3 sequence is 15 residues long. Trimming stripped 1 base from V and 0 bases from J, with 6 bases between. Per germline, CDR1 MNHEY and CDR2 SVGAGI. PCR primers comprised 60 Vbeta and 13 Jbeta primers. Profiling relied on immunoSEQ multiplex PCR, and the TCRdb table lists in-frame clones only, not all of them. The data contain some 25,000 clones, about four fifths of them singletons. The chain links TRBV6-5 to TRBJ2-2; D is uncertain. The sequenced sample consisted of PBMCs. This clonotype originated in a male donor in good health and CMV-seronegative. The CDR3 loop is CASSYFSPNTGELFF. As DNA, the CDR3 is TGTGCCAGCAGTTACTTCTCTCCGAACACCGGGGAGCTGTTTTTT.